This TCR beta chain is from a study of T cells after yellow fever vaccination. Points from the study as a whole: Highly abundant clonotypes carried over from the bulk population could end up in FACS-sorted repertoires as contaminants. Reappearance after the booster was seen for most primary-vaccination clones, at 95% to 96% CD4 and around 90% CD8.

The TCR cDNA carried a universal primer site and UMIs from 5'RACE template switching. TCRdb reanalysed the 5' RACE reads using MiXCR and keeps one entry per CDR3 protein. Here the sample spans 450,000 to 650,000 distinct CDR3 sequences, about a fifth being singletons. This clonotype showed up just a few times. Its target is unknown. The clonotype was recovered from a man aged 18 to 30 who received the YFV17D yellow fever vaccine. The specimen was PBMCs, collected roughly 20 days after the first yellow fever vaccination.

The CDR3: CASTGRQGSGEQFF. CDR3 bases: TGTGCCAGTACAGGGAGACAGGGGTCCGGTGAGCAGTTCTTC. The chain has TRBV25-1 and TRBJ2-1; TRBD1 agrees at 8 bases. The CDR3 totals 14 residues. Germline loops: CDR1 MGHDK, CDR2 SYGVNS. Unmatched junction bases numbered 13, after V lost 9 bases and J lost 9 bases. The whole variable domain, filled in from reference TRBV25-1 and TRBJ2-1, reads EADIYQTPRYLVIGTGKKITLECSQTMGHDKMYWYQQDPGMELHLIHYSYGVNSTEKGDLSSESTVSRIRTEHFPLTLESARPSHTSQYLCASTGRQGSGEQFFGPGTRLTVL.